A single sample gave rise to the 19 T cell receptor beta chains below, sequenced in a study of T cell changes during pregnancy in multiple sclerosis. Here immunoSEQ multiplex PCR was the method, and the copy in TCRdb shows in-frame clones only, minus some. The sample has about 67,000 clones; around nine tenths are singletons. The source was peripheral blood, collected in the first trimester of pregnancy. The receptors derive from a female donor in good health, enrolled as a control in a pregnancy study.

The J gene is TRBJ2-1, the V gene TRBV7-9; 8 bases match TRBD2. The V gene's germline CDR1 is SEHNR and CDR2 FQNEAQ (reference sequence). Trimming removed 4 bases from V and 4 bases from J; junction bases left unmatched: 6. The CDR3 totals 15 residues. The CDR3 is CASSSRLAPYNEQFF. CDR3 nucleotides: TGTGCCAGCAGCTCAAGACTAGCGCCATACAATGAGCAGTTCTTC.

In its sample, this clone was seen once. DNA for the CDR3: TGTGCCAGCAGCGGGAGCTCAGGGACCTACAATGAGCAGTTCTTC. It yields the protein CASSGSSGTYNEQFF. The rearrangement joins TRBV9 to TRBJ2-1; D possibly corresponds to TRBD1 (5 bases). Trimming took off 3 bases at V and 2 bases at J, with 12 bases between the two ends. The CDR3 covers 15 residues. CDR1 is SGDLS, CDR2 YYNGEE, per germline.

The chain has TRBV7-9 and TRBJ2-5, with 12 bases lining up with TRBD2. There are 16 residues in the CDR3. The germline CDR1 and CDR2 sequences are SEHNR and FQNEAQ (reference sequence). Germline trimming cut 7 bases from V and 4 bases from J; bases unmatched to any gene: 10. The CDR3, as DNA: TGTGCCAGCACCTCCCTAGCGGGAGGGCCCCCAGAGACCCAGTACTTC. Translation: CASTSLAGGPPETQYF. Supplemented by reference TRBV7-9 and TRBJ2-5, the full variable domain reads DTGVSQNPRHKITKRGQNVTFRCDPISEHNRLYWYRQTLGQGPEFLTYFQNEAQLEKSRLLSDRFSAERPKGSFSTLEIQRTEQGDSAMYLCASTSLAGGPPETQYFGPGTRLLVL.

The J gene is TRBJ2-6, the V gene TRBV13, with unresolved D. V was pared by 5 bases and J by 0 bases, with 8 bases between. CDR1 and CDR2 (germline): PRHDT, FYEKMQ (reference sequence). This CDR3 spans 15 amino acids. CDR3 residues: CASSVYSSGANVLTF. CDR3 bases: TGTGCCAGCAGCGTCTACAGCTCTGGGGCCAACGTCCTGACTTTC. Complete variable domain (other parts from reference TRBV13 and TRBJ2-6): AAGVIQSPRHLIKEKRETATLKCYPIPRHDTVYWYQQGPGQDPQFLISFYEKMQSDKGSIPDRFSAQQFSDYHSELNMSSLELGDSALYFCASSVYSSGANVLTFGAGSRLTVL.

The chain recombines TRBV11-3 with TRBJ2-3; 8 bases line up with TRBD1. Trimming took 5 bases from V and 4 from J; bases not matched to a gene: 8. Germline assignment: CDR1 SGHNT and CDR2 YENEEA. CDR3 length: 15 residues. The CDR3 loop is CASSPGQGIADTQYF. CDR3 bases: TGTGCCAGCAGCCCAGGACAGGGTATTGCAGATACGCAGTATTTT.

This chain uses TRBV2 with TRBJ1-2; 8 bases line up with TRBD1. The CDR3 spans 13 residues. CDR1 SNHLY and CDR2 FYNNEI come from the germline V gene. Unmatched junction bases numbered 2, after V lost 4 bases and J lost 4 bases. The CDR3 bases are TGTGCCAGCAGTGGGACAGGGATCTATGGCTACACCTTC. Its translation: CASSGTGIYGYTF.

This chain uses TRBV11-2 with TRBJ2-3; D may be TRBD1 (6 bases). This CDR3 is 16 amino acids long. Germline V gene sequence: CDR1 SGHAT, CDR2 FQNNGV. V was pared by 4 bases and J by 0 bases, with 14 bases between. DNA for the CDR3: TGTGCCAGCAGCTCGCACAGGGAGCTGAGCACAGATACGCAGTATTTT. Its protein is CASSSHRELSTDTQYF.

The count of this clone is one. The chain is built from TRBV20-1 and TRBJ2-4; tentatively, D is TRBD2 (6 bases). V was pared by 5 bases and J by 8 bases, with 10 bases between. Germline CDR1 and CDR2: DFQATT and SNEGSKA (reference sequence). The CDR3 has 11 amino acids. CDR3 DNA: TGCAGTGCTCCATCGGGGGACATTCAGTACTTC. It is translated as CSAPSGDIQYF.

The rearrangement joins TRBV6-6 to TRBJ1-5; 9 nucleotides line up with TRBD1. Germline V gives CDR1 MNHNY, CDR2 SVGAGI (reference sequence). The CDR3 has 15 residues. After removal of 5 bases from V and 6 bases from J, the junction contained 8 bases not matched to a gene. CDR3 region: CASSTGTGRTQPQHF. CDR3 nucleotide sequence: TGTGCCAGCAGTACCGGGACAGGGCGCACTCAGCCCCAGCATTTT.

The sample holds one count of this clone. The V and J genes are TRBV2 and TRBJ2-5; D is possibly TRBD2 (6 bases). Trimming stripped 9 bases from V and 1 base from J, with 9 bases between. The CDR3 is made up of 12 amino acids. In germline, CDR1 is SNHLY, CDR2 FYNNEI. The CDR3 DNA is TGTGCCAGAGAGACTAGCCAAGAGACCCAGTACTTC. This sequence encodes CARETSQETQYF.

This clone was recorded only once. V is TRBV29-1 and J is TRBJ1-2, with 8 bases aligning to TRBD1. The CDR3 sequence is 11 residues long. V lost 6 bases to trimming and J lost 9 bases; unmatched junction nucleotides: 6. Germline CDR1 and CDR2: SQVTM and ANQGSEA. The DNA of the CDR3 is TGCAGCGTCCGGGACAGGTCGCGCTACACCTTC. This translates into CSVRDRSRYTF.

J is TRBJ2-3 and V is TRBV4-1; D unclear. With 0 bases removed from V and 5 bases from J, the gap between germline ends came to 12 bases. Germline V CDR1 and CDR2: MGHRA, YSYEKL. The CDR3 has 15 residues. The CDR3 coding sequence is TGCGCCAGCAGCCAAGAGGCGGCTTCATTAGATACGCAGTATTTT. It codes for CASSQEAASLDTQYF.

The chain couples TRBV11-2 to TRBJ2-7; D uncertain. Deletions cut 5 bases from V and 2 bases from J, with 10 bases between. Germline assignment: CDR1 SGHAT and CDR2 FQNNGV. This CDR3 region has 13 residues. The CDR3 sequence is CASSEDIPYEQYF. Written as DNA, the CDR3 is TGTGCCAGCAGCGAAGACATTCCCTACGAGCAGTACTTC.

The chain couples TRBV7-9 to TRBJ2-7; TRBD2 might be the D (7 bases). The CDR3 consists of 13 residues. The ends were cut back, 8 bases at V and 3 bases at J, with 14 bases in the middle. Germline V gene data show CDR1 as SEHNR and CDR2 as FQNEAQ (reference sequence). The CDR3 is CASDRGASYEQYF. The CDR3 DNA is TGTGCCAGCGACCGGGGGGCAAGCTACGAGCAGTACTTC.

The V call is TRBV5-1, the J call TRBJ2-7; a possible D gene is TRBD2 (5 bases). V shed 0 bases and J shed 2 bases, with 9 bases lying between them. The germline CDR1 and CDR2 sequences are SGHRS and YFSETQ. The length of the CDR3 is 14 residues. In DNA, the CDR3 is TGCGCCAGCAGCTTGGTTGGGAGCGCCTACGAGCAGTACTTC. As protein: CASSLVGSAYEQYF.

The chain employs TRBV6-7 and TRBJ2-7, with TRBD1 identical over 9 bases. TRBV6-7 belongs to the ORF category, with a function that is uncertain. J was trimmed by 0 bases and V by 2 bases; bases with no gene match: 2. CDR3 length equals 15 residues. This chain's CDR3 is CASSYRDRDSYEQYF. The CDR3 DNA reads TGTGCCAGCAGTTACCGGGACAGGGACTCCTACGAGCAGTACTTC.

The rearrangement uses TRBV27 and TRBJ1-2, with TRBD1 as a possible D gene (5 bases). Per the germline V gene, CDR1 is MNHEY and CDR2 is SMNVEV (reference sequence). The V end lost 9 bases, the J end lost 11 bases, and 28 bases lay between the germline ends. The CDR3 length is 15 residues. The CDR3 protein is CASRRTGLSLWRYTF. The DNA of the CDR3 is TGTGCCAGTCGACGGACGGGACTCTCGCTATGGCGGTACACCTTC.

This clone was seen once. The CDR3 bases are TGCGCCAGCAGCCAAGGACCCCCGGGGGGCTCCTACAATGAGCAGTTCTTC. The encoded protein is CASSQGPPGGSYNEQFF. The rearrangement uses TRBV4-1 and TRBJ2-1, with TRBD2 matching over 7 bases. The CDR3 is made up of 17 amino acids. In germline, CDR1 is MGHRA, CDR2 YSYEKL. The V segment lost 1 base and the J segment 0 bases; nucleotides outside the gene matches: 6.

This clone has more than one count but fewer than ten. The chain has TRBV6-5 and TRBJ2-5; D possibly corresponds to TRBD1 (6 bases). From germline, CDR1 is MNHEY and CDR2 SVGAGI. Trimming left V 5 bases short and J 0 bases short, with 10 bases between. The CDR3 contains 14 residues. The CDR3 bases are TGTGCCAGCAGTCCAGACAGGAACCAAGAGACCCAGTACTTC. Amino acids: CASSPDRNQETQYF.